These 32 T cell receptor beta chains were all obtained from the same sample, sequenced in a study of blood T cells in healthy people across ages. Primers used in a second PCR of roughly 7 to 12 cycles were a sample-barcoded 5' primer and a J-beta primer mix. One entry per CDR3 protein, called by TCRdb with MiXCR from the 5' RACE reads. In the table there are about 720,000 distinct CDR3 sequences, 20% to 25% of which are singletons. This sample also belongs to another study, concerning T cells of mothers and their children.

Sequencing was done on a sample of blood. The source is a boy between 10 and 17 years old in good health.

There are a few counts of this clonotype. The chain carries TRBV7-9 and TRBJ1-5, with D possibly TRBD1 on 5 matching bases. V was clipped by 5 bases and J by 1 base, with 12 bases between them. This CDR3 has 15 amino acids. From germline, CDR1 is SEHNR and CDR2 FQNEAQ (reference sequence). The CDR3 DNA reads TGTGCCAGCAGCAAAGGGGAGGGGAGCAATCAGCCCCAGCATTTT. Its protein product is CASSKGEGSNQPQHF.

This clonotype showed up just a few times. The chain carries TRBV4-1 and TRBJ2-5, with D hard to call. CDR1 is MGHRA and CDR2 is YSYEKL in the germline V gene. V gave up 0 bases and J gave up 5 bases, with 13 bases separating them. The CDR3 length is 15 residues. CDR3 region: CASSQEGRSWETQYF. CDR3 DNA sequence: TGCGCCAGCAGCCAAGAAGGCAGGAGCTGGGAGACCCAGTACTTC.

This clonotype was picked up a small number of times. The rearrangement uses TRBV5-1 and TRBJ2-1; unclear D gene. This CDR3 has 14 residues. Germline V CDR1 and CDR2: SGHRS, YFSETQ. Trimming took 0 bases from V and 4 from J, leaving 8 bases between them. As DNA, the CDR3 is TGCGCCAGCAGCTTGGACGCCAGATACAATGAGCAGTTCTTC. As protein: CASSLDARYNEQFF. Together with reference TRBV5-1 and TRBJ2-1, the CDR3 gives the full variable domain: KAGVTQTPRYLIKTRGQQVTLSCSPISGHRSVSWYQQTPGQGLQFLFEYFSETQRNKGNFPGRFSGRQFSNSRSEMNVSTLELGDSALYLCASSLDARYNEQFFGPGTRLTVL.

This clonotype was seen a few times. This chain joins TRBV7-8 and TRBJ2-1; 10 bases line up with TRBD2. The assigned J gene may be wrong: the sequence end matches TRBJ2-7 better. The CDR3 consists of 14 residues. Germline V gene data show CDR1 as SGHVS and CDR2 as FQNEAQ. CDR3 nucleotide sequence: TGTGCCAGCAGCTCAGCGGGAGGGCCGGACGAGCAGTACTTC. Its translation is CASSSAGGPDEQYF.

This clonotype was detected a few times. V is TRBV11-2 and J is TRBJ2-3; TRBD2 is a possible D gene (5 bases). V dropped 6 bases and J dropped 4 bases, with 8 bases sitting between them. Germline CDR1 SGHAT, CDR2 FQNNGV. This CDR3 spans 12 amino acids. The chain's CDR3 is CASSRGPDTQYF. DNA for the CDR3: TGTGCCAGCAGTCGAGGGCCAGATACGCAGTATTTT.

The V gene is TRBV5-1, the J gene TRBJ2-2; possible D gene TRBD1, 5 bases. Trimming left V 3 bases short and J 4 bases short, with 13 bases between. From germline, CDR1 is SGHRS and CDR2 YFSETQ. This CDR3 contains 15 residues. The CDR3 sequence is CASSWVGHGTGELFF. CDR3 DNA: TGCGCCAGCAGCTGGGTGGGGCACGGCACCGGGGAGCTGTTTTTT.

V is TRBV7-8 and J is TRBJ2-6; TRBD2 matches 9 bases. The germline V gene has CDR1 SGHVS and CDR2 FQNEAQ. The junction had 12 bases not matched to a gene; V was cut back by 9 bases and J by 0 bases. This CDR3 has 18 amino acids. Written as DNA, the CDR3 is TGTGCCAGTGCGGATCTACTAGCGGGCTTCTCTGGGGCCAACGTCCTGACTTTC. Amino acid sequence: CASADLLAGFSGANVLTF.

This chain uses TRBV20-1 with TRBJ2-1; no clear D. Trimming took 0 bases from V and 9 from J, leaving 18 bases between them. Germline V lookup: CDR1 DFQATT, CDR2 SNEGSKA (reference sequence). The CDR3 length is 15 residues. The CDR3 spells CSARDGNIASTEQFF. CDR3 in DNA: TGCAGTGCTAGAGATGGAAATATAGCCTCCACTGAGCAGTTCTTC.

This CDR3 is CASSLAGTNTYEQYF. CDR3 in DNA: TGTGCCAGCAGTTTAGCGGGGACAAATACCTACGAGCAGTACTTC. The V gene is TRBV27, the J gene TRBJ2-7, with D tentatively TRBD1 or TRBD2 (6 bases each). CDR1 MNHEY and CDR2 SMNVEV come from the germline V gene (reference sequence). V was clipped by 2 bases and J by 2 bases, with 13 bases between them. CDR3 size: 15 residues.

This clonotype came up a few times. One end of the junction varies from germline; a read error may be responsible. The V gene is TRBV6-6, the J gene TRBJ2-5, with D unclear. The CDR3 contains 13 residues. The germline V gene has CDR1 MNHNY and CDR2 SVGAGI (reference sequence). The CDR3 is CASSYIFQETQYF. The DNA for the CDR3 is TGTGCCAGCAGTTACATTTTCCAAGAGACCCAGTACTTT.

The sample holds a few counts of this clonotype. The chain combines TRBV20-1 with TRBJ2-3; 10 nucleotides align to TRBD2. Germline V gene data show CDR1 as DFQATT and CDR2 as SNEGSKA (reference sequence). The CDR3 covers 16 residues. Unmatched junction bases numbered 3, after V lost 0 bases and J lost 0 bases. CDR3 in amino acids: CSARDPSGSSTDTQYF. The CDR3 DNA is TGCAGTGCTAGAGACCCTAGCGGGAGCAGCACAGATACGCAGTATTTT.

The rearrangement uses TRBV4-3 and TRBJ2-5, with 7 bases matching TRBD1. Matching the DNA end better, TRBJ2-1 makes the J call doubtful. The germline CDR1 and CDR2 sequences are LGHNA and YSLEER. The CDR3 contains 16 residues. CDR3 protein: CASSQDTGAIHDEQFF. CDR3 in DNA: TGCGCCAGCAGCCAAGATACAGGGGCTATCCACGATGAGCAGTTCTTC.

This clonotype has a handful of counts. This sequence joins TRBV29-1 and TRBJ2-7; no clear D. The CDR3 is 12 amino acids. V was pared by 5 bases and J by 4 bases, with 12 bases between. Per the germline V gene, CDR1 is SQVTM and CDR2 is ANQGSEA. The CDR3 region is CSVSGSRYEQYF. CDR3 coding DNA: TGCAGCGTTTCGGGTTCCAGATACGAGCAGTACTTC.

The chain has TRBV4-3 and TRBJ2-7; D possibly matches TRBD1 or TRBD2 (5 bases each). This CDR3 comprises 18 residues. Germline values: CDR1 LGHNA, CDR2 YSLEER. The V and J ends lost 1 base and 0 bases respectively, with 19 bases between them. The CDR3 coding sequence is TGCGCCAGCAGCCAAGTTGAGGGGCCGGACGGGTCCTCCTACGAGCAGTACTTC. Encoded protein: CASSQVEGPDGSSYEQYF.

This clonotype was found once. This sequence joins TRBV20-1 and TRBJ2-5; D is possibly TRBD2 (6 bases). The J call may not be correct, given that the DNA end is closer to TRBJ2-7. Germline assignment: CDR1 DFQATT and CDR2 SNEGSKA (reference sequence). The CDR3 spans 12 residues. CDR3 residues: CSARLGGYEQYF. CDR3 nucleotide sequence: TGCAGTGCCAGACTCGGGGGCTACGAGCAGTACTTC.

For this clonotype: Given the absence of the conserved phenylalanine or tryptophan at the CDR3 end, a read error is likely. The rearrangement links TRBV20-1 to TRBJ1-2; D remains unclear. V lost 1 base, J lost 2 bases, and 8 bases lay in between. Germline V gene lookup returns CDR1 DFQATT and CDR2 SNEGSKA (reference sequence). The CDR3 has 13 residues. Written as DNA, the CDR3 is TGCAGTGCTAGAGGGCAGGCAAACTATGGCTACACCCTC. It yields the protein CSARGQANYGYTL.

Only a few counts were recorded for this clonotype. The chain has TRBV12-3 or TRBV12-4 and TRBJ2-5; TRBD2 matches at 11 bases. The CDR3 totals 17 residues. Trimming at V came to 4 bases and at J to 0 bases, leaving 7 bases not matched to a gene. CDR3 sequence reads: CASSSPTSGGYQETQYF. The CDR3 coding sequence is TGTGCCAGCAGTTCACCTACTAGCGGGGGTTACCAAGAGACCCAGTACTTC.

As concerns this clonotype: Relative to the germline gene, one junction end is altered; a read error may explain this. CDR3 residues: CASSLDSRKFF. DNA for the CDR3: TGTGCCAGCAGCTTGGATAGCCGAAAGTTCTTC. The V call is TRBV5-4, the J call TRBJ2-5; D ambiguous. The CDR3 is 11 amino acids. Germline V lookup: CDR1 SGHNT, CDR2 YYREEE (reference sequence). The full variable domain, completed using reference TRBV5-4 and TRBJ2-5, is ETGVTQSPTHLIKTRGQQVTLRCSSQSGHNTVSWYQQALGQGPQFIFQYYREEENGRGNFPPRFSGLQFPNYSSELNVNALELDDSALYLCASSLDSRKFFGPGTRLLVL.

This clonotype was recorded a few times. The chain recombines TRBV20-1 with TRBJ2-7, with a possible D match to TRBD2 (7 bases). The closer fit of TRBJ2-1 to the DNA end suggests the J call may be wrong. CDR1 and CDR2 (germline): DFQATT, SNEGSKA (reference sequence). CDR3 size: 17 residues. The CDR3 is CSARDPSGGKGQNEQFF. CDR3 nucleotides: TGCAGTGCTAGAGATCCTTCGGGGGGCAAGGGACAAAATGAGCAGTTCTTC.

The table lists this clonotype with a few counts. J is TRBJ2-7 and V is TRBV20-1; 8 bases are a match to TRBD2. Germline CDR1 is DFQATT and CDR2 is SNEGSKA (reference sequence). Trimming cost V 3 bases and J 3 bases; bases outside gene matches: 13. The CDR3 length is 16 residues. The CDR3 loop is CSASRLAGPFFYEQYF. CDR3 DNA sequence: TGCAGTGCTAGTCGATTAGCGGGACCCTTTTTCTACGAGCAGTACTTC.

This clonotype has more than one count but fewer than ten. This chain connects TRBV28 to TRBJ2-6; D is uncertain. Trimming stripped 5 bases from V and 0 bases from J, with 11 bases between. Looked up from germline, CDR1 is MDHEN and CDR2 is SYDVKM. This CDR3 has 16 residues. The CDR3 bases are TGTGCCAGCAGTAACCCTCAAATCTCTGGGGCCAACGTCCTGACTTTC. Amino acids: CASSNPQISGANVLTF.

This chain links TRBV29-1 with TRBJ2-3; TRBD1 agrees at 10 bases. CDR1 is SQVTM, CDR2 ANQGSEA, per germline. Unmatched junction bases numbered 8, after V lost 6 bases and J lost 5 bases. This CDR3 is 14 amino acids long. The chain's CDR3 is CSVTGGIKGDTQYF. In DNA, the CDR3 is TGCAGCGTGACAGGGGGCATCAAGGGAGATACGCAGTATTTT.

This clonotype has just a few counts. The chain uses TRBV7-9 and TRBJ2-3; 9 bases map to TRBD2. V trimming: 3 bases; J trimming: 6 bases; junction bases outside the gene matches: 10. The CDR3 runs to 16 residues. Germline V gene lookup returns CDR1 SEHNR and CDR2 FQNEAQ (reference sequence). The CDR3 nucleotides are TGTGCCAGCAGCTTCGGCGAGCGGGGGGCCGGGGATACGCAGTATTTT. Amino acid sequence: CASSFGERGAGDTQYF. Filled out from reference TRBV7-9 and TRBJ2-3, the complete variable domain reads DTGVSQNPRHKITKRGQNVTFRCDPISEHNRLYWYRQTLGQGPEFLTYFQNEAQLEKSRLLSDRFSAERPKGSFSTLEIQRTEQGDSAMYLCASSFGERGAGDTQYFGPGTRLTVL.

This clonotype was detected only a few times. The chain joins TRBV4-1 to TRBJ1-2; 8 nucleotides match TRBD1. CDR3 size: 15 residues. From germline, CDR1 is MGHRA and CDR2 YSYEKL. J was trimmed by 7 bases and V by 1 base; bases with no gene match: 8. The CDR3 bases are TGCGCCAGCAGCCAAGTACGGGGCAGGGGGCCTGGCTACACCTTC. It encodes CASSQVRGRGPGYTF.

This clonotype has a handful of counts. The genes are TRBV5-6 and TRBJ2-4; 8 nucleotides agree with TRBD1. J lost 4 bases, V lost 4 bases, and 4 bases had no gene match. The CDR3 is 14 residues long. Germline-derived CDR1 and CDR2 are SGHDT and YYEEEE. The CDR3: CASSGDRRKNIQYF. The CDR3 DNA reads TGTGCCAGCAGCGGGGACAGGCGAAAAAACATTCAGTACTTC.

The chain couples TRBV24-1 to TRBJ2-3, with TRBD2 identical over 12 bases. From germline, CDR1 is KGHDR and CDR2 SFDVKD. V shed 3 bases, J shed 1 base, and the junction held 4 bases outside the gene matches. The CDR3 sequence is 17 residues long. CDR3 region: CATSDPRTSGGTDTQYF. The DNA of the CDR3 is TGTGCCACCAGTGATCCCAGGACTAGCGGGGGCACAGATACGCAGTATTTT.

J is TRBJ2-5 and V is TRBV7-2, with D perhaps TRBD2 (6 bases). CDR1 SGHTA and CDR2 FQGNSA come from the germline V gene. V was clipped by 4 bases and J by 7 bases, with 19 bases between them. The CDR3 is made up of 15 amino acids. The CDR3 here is CASSSGGTAGLTQYF. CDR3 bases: TGTGCCAGCAGCTCTGGGGGGACGGCCGGATTGACCCAGTACTTC.

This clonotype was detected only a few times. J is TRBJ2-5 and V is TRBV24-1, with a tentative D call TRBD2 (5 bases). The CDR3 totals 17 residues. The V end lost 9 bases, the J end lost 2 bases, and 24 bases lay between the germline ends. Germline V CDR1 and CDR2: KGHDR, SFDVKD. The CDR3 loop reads CATGSIPGRGSQETQYF. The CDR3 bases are TGTGCCACCGGATCGATCCCGGGGAGAGGTTCGCAAGAGACCCAGTACTTC.

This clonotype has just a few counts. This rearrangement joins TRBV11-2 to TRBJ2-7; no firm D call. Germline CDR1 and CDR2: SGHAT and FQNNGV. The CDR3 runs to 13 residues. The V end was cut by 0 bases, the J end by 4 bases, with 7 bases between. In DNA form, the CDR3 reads TGTGCCAGCAGCTTAGATATCGGGTACGAGCAGTACTTC. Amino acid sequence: CASSLDIGYEQYF.

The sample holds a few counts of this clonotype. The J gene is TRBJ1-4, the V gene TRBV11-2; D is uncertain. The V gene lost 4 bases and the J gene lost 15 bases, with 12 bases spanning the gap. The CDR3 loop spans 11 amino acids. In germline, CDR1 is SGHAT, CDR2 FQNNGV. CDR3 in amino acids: CASSSRGVMFF. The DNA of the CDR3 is TGTGCCAGCAGCTCCAGAGGTGTGATGTTTTTT.

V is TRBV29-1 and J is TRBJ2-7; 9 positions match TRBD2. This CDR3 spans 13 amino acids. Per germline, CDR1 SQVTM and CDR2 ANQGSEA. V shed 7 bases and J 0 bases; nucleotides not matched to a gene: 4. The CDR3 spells CSANSGGSYEQYF. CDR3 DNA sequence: TGCAGCGCCAATAGCGGGGGCTCCTACGAGCAGTACTTC.

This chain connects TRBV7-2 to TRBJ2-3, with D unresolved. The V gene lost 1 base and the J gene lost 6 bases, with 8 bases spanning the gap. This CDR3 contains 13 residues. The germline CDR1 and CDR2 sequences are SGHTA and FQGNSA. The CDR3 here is CASSLDLPDTQYF. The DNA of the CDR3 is TGTGCCAGCAGCTTAGATCTTCCGGATACGCAGTATTTT.